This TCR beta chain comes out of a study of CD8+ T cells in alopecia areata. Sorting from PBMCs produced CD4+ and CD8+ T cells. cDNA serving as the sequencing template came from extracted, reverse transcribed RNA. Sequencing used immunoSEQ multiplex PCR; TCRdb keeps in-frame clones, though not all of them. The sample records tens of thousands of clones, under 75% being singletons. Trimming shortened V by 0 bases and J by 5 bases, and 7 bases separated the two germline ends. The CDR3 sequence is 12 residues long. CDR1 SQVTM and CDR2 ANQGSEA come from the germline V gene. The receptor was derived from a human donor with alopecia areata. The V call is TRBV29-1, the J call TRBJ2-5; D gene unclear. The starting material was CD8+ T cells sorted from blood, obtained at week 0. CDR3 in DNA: TGCAGCGTTGAAGATTTTAGGGAGACCCAGTACTTC. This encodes CSVEDFRETQYF.